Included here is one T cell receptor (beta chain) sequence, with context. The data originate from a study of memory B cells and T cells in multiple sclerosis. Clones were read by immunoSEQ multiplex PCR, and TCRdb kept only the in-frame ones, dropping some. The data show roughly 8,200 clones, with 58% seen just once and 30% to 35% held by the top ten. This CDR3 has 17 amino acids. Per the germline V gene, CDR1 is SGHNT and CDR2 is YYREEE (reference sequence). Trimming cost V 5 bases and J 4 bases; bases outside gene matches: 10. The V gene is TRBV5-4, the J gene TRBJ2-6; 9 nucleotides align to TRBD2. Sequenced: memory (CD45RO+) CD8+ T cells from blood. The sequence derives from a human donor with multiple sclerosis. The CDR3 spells CASRATAGGPGANVLTF. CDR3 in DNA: TGTGCCAGCAGGGCAACGGCGGGAGGGCCCGGGGCCAACGTCCTGACTTTC.